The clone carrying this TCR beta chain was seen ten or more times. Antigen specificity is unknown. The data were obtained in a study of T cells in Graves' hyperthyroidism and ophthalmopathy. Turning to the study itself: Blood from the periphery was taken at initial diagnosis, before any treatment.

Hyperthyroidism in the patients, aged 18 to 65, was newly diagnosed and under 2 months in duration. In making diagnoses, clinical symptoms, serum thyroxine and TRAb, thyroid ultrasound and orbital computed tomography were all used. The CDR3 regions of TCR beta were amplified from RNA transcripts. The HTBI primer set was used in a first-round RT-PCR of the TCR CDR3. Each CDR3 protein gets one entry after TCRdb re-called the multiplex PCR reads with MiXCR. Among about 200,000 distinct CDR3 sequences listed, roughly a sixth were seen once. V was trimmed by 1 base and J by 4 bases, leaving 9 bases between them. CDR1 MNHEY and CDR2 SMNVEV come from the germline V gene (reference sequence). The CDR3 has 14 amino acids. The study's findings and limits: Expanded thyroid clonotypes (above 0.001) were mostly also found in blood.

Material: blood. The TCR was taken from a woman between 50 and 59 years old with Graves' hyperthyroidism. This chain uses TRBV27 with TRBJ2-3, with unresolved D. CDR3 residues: CASSLFSDPDTQYF. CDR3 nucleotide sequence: TGTGCCAGCAGTTTATTTTCCGATCCAGATACGCAGTATTTT.